The 13 T cell receptor beta chains below all came from one sample that was sequenced in a study of OX40 agonist ivuxolimab in advanced cancers. This table comes from immunoSEQ multiplex PCR, and its TCRdb copy is limited to in-frame clones, with some not included. The sample holds tens of thousands of clones, roughly four fifths seen once. Specimen: CD4+ or CD8+ T cells sorted from blood, collected in a trial of the OX40 agonist ivuxolimab. All receptors derive from an adult with an advanced solid tumor such as melanoma, head and neck, liver or kidney cancer.

The chain has TRBV5-4 and TRBJ2-7; D may be TRBD2 (6 bases). The CDR3 length is 13 residues. With 0 bases removed from V and 7 bases from J, the gap between germline ends came to 11 bases. Germline CDR1 is SGHNT and CDR2 is YYREEE (reference sequence). Written as DNA, the CDR3 is TGTGCCAGCAGCTTGGGTACCCGGGGGGAGCAGTACTTC. Its translation: CASSLGTRGEQYF.

The CDR3 is CASSLRGVMNTEAFF. The CDR3 bases are TGTGCCAGCTCCCTCCGAGGGGTCATGAACACTGAAGCTTTCTTT. The chain has TRBV18 and TRBJ1-1; tentative D call: TRBD1 (5 bases). The CDR3 length is 15 residues. The V gene lost 6 bases and the J gene lost 0 bases, with 14 bases spanning the gap. Germline V gene data show CDR1 as KGHSH and CDR2 as LQKENI.

The gene calls are TRBV25-1 and TRBJ2-1; TRBD2 aligns across 13 bases. Germline loops: CDR1 MGHDK, CDR2 SYGVNS. The CDR3 totals 13 residues. V shed 8 bases and J 6 bases; nucleotides not matched to a gene: 1. The DNA of the CDR3 is TGTGCCAGCGGACTAGCGGGGGTCAATGAGCAGTTCTTC. It is translated as CASGLAGVNEQFF.

V is TRBV30 and J is TRBJ2-5; tentative D call: TRBD2 (6 bases). The germline V gene has CDR1 GTSNPN and CDR2 SVGIG (reference sequence). Trimming took 0 bases from V and 2 from J, leaving 7 bases between them. CDR3 length equals 13 residues. The CDR3 DNA is TGTGCCTGGAGTGTTGGGGGGCAAGAGACCCAGTACTTC. As protein: CAWSVGGQETQYF.

This clone appeared a few times. The chain has TRBV6-5 and TRBJ2-7; D gene unclear. Trimming stripped 0 bases from V and 8 bases from J, with 8 bases between. There are 12 residues in the CDR3. Germline loops: CDR1 MNHEY, CDR2 SVGAGI. CDR3 DNA: TGTGCCAGCAGTTACTCGAACGGACAGCAGTACTTC. Its protein is CASSYSNGQQYF.

The DNA of the CDR3 is TGTGCCAGCTCCCCTTCGAGGAACACCGGGGAGCTGTTTTTT. This codes for CASSPSRNTGELFF. This chain links TRBV18 with TRBJ2-2; D is unclear. The CDR3 has 14 amino acids. Deletions cut 6 bases from V and 1 base from J, with 9 bases between. Looked up from germline, CDR1 is KGHSH and CDR2 is LQKENI.

Details on this clone: At the DNA level, this CDR3 is encoded by other sequences in the same sample as well. The rearrangement links TRBV27 to TRBJ2-1, with 9 bases identical to TRBD2. The CDR3 has 14 amino acids. CDR1 and CDR2 (germline): MNHEY, SMNVEV (reference sequence). Trimming took 8 bases from V and 8 from J; bases not matched to a gene: 10. The CDR3 DNA is TGTGCCAGCTGCCCCCTAGCGGGGCGGGATGAGCAGTTCTTC. Its protein is CASCPLAGRDEQFF.

J is TRBJ1-5 and V is TRBV6-5; D unresolved. The CDR3 sequence is 13 residues long. Germline CDR1 and CDR2: MNHEY and SVGAGI. Trimming removed 6 bases from V and 1 base from J, with 7 bases in between. The CDR3 loop is CASRSASNQPQHF. For the CDR3, the DNA is TGTGCCAGCAGGTCAGCCAGCAATCAGCCCCAGCATTTT.

CDR3 nucleotides: TGCGCCAGCAGCTTGAGAGACACTGAAGCTTTCTTT. This sequence encodes CASSLRDTEAFF. The V and J genes are TRBV5-1 and TRBJ1-1; no clear D gene. Trimming removed 1 base at V and 3 bases at J, with 4 bases between. CDR3 size: 12 residues. In germline, CDR1 is SGHRS, CDR2 YFSETQ.

V and J are TRBV2 and TRBJ2-7; D remains ambiguous. Looked up from germline, CDR1 is SNHLY and CDR2 is FYNNEI. This CDR3 is 13 amino acids long. V shed 3 bases and J shed 3 bases, with 9 bases lying between them. DNA for the CDR3: TGTGCCAGCAGTGATTGGCATAGCTACGAGCAGTACTTC. Protein: CASSDWHSYEQYF.

The rearrangement uses TRBV2 and TRBJ1-5; D gene unclear. The ends were cut back, 5 bases at V and 1 base at J, with 12 bases in the middle. CDR1 and CDR2 (germline): SNHLY, FYNNEI. The CDR3 covers 15 residues. The CDR3 here is CASSNTEPSNQPQHF. For the CDR3, the DNA is TGTGCCAGCAGTAATACGGAGCCGAGCAATCAGCCCCAGCATTTT.

The V gene is TRBV7-9, the J gene TRBJ2-5; 8 bases map to TRBD1. Germline lookup yields CDR1 SEHNR and CDR2 FQNEAQ (reference sequence). Trimming cost V 5 bases and J 2 bases; bases outside gene matches: 4. The CDR3 extends over 14 amino acids. This chain's CDR3 is CASSMTGDQETQYF. The CDR3 nucleotides read TGTGCCAGCAGCATGACAGGGGATCAAGAGACCCAGTACTTC.

This chain uses TRBV5-1 with TRBJ1-3; TRBD1 might be the D (6 bases). This CDR3 region has 13 residues. Germline CDR1 SGHRS, CDR2 YFSETQ. The CDR3 region is CESTDSSRNTIYF. The DNA for the CDR3 is TGCGAATCAACGGACAGCAGCAGAAACACCATATATTTT.